This TCR beta chain was found in a study of control samples from healthy donors and cancer patients. Assay: immunoSEQ multiplex PCR; the TCRdb copy retains only in-frame clones and omits some. In the table there are about 270,000 clones, over 70% of which are singletons. CDR1 and CDR2 from the germline V gene are LGHDT and YNNKEL (reference sequence). This CDR3 is 14 amino acids long. V shed 0 bases and J shed 7 bases, with 12 bases lying between them. This clone is a singleton in its sample. This clonotype was obtained from a woman aged 60-75 years with lung cancer. Material: PBMCs. The chain uses TRBV3-1 (or the pseudogene TRBV3-2) and TRBJ1-2, with D possibly TRBD1 on 5 matching bases. The CDR3 region has the DNA TGTGCCAGCAGCCAAGATATGGGTGGGACTGGCTACACCTTC. Its translation is CASSQDMGGTGYTF.